Shown below are 10 T cell receptor beta chains from a single sample sequenced in a study of T cell responses to AZD1222 COVID-19 vaccine. Sequencing was performed with immunoSEQ multiplex PCR; in TCRdb, only in-frame clones are kept and a portion is missing. The repertoire holds some 150,000 clones, with about 91% as singletons. This specimen was peripheral blood, taken on day 0 of MenACWY control vaccination. These receptors all stem from an adult in good health.

This clone was seen only once. The chain has TRBV5-1 and TRBJ2-7; 13 positions agree with TRBD2. This CDR3 comprises 16 residues. The V gene's germline CDR1 is SGHRS and CDR2 YFSETQ. The V segment lost 4 bases and the J segment 5 bases; nucleotides outside the gene matches: 9. The CDR3 region is CASSGLPGLAGNEQYF. Written as DNA, the CDR3 is TGCGCCAGCAGCGGCCTGCCGGGACTAGCGGGAAACGAGCAGTACTTC.

This clone has just one count. The chain recombines TRBV11-2 with TRBJ2-1, with 10 bases matching TRBD2. Germline V lookup: CDR1 SGHAT, CDR2 FQNNGV. The V and J ends lost 3 bases and 6 bases, in that order; junction bases with no gene match: 2. The CDR3 extends over 14 amino acids. The chain's CDR3 is CASSFTSGVNEQFF. DNA of the CDR3: TGTGCCAGCAGCTTTACTAGCGGGGTCAATGAGCAGTTCTTC.

J is TRBJ2-1 and V is TRBV5-4, with 9 nucleotides matching TRBD2. CDR3 length: 15 amino acids. Trimming cost V 0 bases and J 8 bases; bases outside gene matches: 6. Germline lookup yields CDR1 SGHNT and CDR2 YYREEE (reference sequence). The CDR3 bases are TGTGCCAGCAGCTTGGCCAGAGCGGGGGGAGATGAGCAGTTCTTC. Its translation is CASSLARAGGDEQFF.

This rearrangement joins TRBV7-2 to TRBJ2-1, with TRBD2 matching over 12 bases. In germline, CDR1 is SGHTA, CDR2 FQGNSA. V dropped 6 bases and J dropped 7; count of bases not matched to a gene: 4. The CDR3 is 14 residues long. As DNA, the CDR3 is TGTGCCAGCAGGACTAGCGGGAGAGTGAATGAGCAGTTCTTC. It translates to CASRTSGRVNEQFF.

The chain is built from TRBV5-4 and TRBJ2-1; D gene unclear. The CDR3 sequence is 14 residues long. Trimming pared 0 bases from V and 5 bases from J, leaving 9 bases between. Germline CDR1 and CDR2: SGHNT and YYREEE (reference sequence). The CDR3 DNA is TGTGCCAGCAGCTTGGGTCTAGTAAACAATGAGCAGTTCTTC. Its translation: CASSLGLVNNEQFF.

This rearrangement joins TRBV7-8 to TRBJ1-1; D is ambiguous. V was pared by 2 bases and J by 4 bases, with 17 bases between. Per the germline V gene, CDR1 is SGHVS and CDR2 is FQNEAQ. The CDR3 has 16 residues. CDR3 residues: CASSLKVASFGTEAFF. The CDR3 DNA reads TGTGCCAGCAGCTTAAAGGTCGCGAGTTTCGGCACTGAAGCTTTCTTT.

This clone was found a few times. The rearrangement links TRBV6-5 to TRBJ2-6; no clear D. The V end lost 0 bases, the J end lost 0 bases, and 3 bases lay between the germline ends. CDR1 is MNHEY and CDR2 is SVGAGI in the germline V gene. CDR3 length: 15 residues. For the CDR3, the DNA is TGTGCCAGCAGTTACTCAGACTCTGGGGCCAACGTCCTGACTTTC. It codes for CASSYSDSGANVLTF.

This clone turned up a few times. The rearrangement uses TRBV2 and TRBJ2-7; D is unresolved. There are 13 residues in the CDR3. With 7 bases removed from V and 0 bases from J, the gap between germline ends came to 10 bases. CDR1 is SNHLY and CDR2 is FYNNEI in the germline V gene. In DNA form, the CDR3 reads TGTGCCAGCAACCCCAGCGTCTCCTACGAGCAGTACTTC. Translation gives CASNPSVSYEQYF.

The chain has TRBV3-1 (or the pseudogene TRBV3-2) and TRBJ1-1; maybe TRBD1 (6 bases). The length of the CDR3 is 13 residues. Trimming removed 4 bases at V and 7 bases at J, with 13 bases between. Germline CDR1 reads LGHDT; CDR2 reads YNNKEL (reference sequence). The CDR3 reads CASSPPGRGEAFF. CDR3 coding DNA: TGTGCCAGCAGCCCCCCGGGCAGGGGTGAAGCTTTCTTT.

The chain has TRBV19 and TRBJ1-5; TRBD1 might be the D (6 bases). CDR3 size: 14 residues. CDR1 and CDR2 from the germline V gene are LNHDA and SQIVND (reference sequence). V lost 3 bases and J lost 8, with 14 bases in between. CDR3 amino acids: CASSISWGLKPQHF. CDR3 coding DNA: TGTGCCAGTAGTATCTCGTGGGGGCTTAAGCCCCAGCATTTT.